One sample yielded the 17 T cell receptor beta chains listed below, sequenced in a study of control samples from healthy donors and cancer patients. TCRdb keeps only in-frame clones here, not all; method: immunoSEQ multiplex PCR. Of approximately 120,000 clones in the sample, about nine tenths were seen once. The sequenced material came from blood. These receptors all stem from a human donor in good health. The donor label of this sample is uncertain.

This chain connects TRBV3-1 (or the pseudogene TRBV3-2) to TRBJ2-3; 7 bases are a match to TRBD2. The CDR3 length is 15 residues. After removal of 1 base from V and 1 base from J, the junction contained 2 bases not matched to a gene. Germline lookup yields CDR1 LGHDT and CDR2 YNNKEL (reference sequence). The CDR3 protein is CASSQGTSGTDTQYF. The CDR3, as DNA: TGTGCCAGCAGCCAAGGTACTAGCGGCACAGATACGCAGTATTTT.

A few counts support this clone. This chain uses TRBV5-6 with TRBJ1-1; D remains unclear. Germline V gene sequence: CDR1 SGHDT, CDR2 YYEEEE. Trimming took off 4 bases at V and 7 bases at J, with 8 bases between the two ends. The CDR3 covers 11 residues. This CDR3 is CASSRAVEAFF. The CDR3 DNA follows: TGTGCCAGCAGCCGGGCGGTTGAAGCTTTCTTT. Supplemented by reference TRBV5-6 and TRBJ1-1, the full variable domain reads DAGVTQSPTHLIKTRGQQVTLRCSPKSGHDTVSWYQQALGQGPQFIFQYYEEEERQRGNFPDRFSGHQFPNYSSELNVNALLLGDSALYLCASSRAVEAFFGQGTRLTVV.

The rearrangement links TRBV7-2 to TRBJ2-3, with a tentative D call TRBD2 (5 bases). The CDR3 consists of 14 residues. CDR1 SGHTA and CDR2 FQGNSA come from the germline V gene. Trimming removed 3 bases from V and 1 base from J, with 8 bases in between. The CDR3 nucleotides read TGTGCCAGCAGCTTTGGACTGCGCACAGATACGCAGTATTTT. It encodes CASSFGLRTDTQYF. The whole variable domain, filled in from reference TRBV7-2 and TRBJ2-3, reads GAGVSQSPSNKVTEKGKDVELRCDPISGHTALYWYRQSLGQGLEFLIYFQGNSAPDKSGLPSDRFSAERTGGSVSTLTIQRTQQEDSAVYLCASSFGLRTDTQYFGPGTRLTVL.

V and J are TRBV29-1 and TRBJ2-7, with TRBD1 as a possible D gene (5 bases). Germline V CDR1 and CDR2: SQVTM, ANQGSEA. The CDR3 spans 13 residues. The V and J ends lost 4 bases and 5 bases respectively, with 15 bases between them. The CDR3 bases are TGCAGCGTTGTCCTAGGGTGGACAAACGAGCAGTACTTC. Translating gives CSVVLGWTNEQYF.

This sequence joins TRBV14 and TRBJ2-3; D gene ambiguous. The CDR3 length is 14 residues. Trimming left V 0 bases short and J 2 bases short, with 6 bases between. Germline V gene sequence: CDR1 SGHDN, CDR2 FVKESK. CDR3 sequence (DNA): TGTGCCAGCAGCCAAGATGGCGCCACAGATACGCAGTATTTT. Translation gives CASSQDGATDTQYF.

The chain joins TRBV18 to TRBJ2-2, with TRBD1 as a possible D gene (5 bases). V gave up 2 bases and J gave up 7 bases, with 11 bases separating them. Germline CDR1 and CDR2: KGHSH and LQKENI. The CDR3 length is 14 residues. CDR3 residues: CASSPSGQDGELFF. DNA for the CDR3: TGTGCCAGCTCACCATCAGGGCAAGACGGGGAGCTGTTTTTT.

The V and J genes are TRBV27 and TRBJ1-4; TRBD1 is a possible D gene (6 bases). CDR3 length equals 13 residues. V was shortened by 8 bases and J by 4 bases, with 11 bases between the two germline ends. Germline V gives CDR1 MNHEY, CDR2 SMNVEV (reference sequence). The CDR3 is CASGFRGNEKLFF. In DNA, the CDR3 is TGTGCCAGCGGGTTCAGGGGTAATGAAAAACTGTTTTTT. Complete variable domain (other parts from reference TRBV27 and TRBJ1-4): EAQVTQNPRYLITVTGKKLTVTCSQNMNHEYMSWYRQDPGLGLRQIYYSMNVEVTDKGDVPEGYKVSRKEKRNFPLILESPSPNQTSLYFCASGFRGNEKLFFGSGTQLSVL.

The CDR3 protein is CASRKISGTLNEQFF. CDR3 coding DNA: TGTGCCAGCAGAAAGATTTCCGGGACGTTAAATGAGCAGTTCTTC. This chain connects TRBV11-2 to TRBJ2-1, with D perhaps being TRBD1 or TRBD2 (5 bases each). Germline loops: CDR1 SGHAT, CDR2 FQNNGV. The CDR3 is made up of 15 amino acids. V lost 6 bases to trimming and J lost 7 bases, with 19 bases between them.

This chain links TRBV5-1 with TRBJ2-7; TRBD1 aligns across 7 bases. Looked up from germline, CDR1 is SGHRS and CDR2 is YFSETQ. V was clipped by 3 bases and J by 5 bases; unmatched bases: 2. The CDR3 is 12 amino acids. The CDR3 protein is CASSSTGHEQYF. The CDR3 DNA reads as TGCGCCAGCAGCTCGACAGGGCACGAGCAGTACTTC. The full variable domain, in which reference TRBV5-1 and TRBJ2-7 provide the parts outside the CDR3, is KAGVTQTPRYLIKTRGQQVTLSCSPISGHRSVSWYQQTPGQGLQFLFEYFSETQRNKGNFPGRFSGRQFSNSRSEMNVSTLELGDSALYLCASSSTGHEQYFGPGTRLTVT.

This clone was seen just once. The genes are TRBV6-4 and TRBJ2-2; D gene unclear. The CDR3 has 14 residues. The germline CDR1 and CDR2 sequences are MRHNA and SNTAGT. Trimming stripped 0 bases from V and 6 bases from J, with 8 bases between. In DNA form, the CDR3 reads TGTGCCAGCAGTGACTCAGACGGTCCCGGGGAGCTGTTTTTT. Its protein is CASSDSDGPGELFF.

The sample holds one count of this clone. Here the CDR3 reads CASSEAGGRGEKLFF. In nucleotides, the CDR3 is TGTGCCAGCAGTGAAGCTGGAGGAAGAGGTGAAAAACTGTTTTTT. The V call is TRBV2, the J call TRBJ1-4; D remains ambiguous. V lost 0 bases and J 7 bases, leaving 12 bases between the germline ends. CDR3 length equals 15 residues. Germline assignment: CDR1 SNHLY and CDR2 FYNNEI. Filled out from reference TRBV2 and TRBJ1-4, the complete variable domain reads EPEVTQTPSHQVTQMGQEVILRCVPISNHLYFYWYRQILGQKVEFLVSFYNNEISEKSEIFDDQFSVERPDGSNFTLKIRSTKLEDSAMYFCASSEAGGRGEKLFFGSGTQLSVL.

This clone was detected once. V gene TRBV29-1 combines with J gene TRBJ2-3, with D possibly matching TRBD2 (5 bases). The CDR3 extends over 14 amino acids. V shed 3 bases and J shed 3 bases, with 13 bases lying between them. Germline V gene lookup returns CDR1 SQVTM and CDR2 ANQGSEA. Written as DNA, the CDR3 is TGCAGCGTTGAGGCCGGGGATACGACAGATACGCAGTATTTT. Residues: CSVEAGDTTDTQYF.

J is TRBJ2-2 and V is TRBV18, with D hard to call. Trimming removed 2 bases at V and 2 bases at J, with 9 bases between. Germline values: CDR1 KGHSH, CDR2 LQKENI. This CDR3 spans 15 amino acids. This CDR3 is CASSPGNSNTGELFF. The CDR3 nucleotides are TGTGCCAGCTCACCAGGGAACAGCAACACCGGGGAGCTGTTTTTT.

The chain combines TRBV7-9 with TRBJ1-6, with 9 bases lining up with TRBD1. V dropped 2 bases and J dropped 4; count of bases not matched to a gene: 3. The CDR3 is 16 residues long. The germline CDR1 and CDR2 sequences are SEHNR and FQNEAQ (reference sequence). CDR3 coding DNA: TGTGCCAGCAGCTTAACCGGGACAGGGTATAATTCACCCCTCCACTTT. Its protein product is CASSLTGTGYNSPLHF.

The chain uses TRBV19 and TRBJ1-5, with TRBD1 matching over 8 bases. CDR3 length: 15 amino acids. The germline V gene has CDR1 LNHDA and CDR2 SQIVND (reference sequence). V was pared by 4 bases and J by 4 bases, with 6 bases of the junction left unmatched. The CDR3 DNA sequence: TGTGCCAGTAGTACCCTAACAGGGGGGAATCAGCCCCAGCATTTT. Protein: CASSTLTGGNQPQHF.

This clone was counted once. The chain has TRBV7-8 and TRBJ2-1, with 7 bases fitting TRBD1. This CDR3 region has 16 residues. Looked up from germline, CDR1 is SGHVS and CDR2 is FQNEAQ. Trimming cost V 5 bases and J 6 bases; bases outside gene matches: 13. The CDR3 coding sequence is TGTGCCAGCAGCGAGAATCCGGGACAGCTGGTCAATGAGCAGTTCTTC. Protein sequence: CASSENPGQLVNEQFF.

The J gene is TRBJ2-7, the V gene TRBV2, with 14 positions matching TRBD2. The J call may not be correct, given that the DNA end is closer to TRBJ2-5. The CDR3 loop spans 14 amino acids. CDR1 and CDR2 (germline): SNHLY, FYNNEI. CDR3 region: CASSVGTSGGTQYF. CDR3 sequence (DNA): TGTGCCAGCAGTGTCGGGACTAGCGGGGGGACCCAGTACTTC.